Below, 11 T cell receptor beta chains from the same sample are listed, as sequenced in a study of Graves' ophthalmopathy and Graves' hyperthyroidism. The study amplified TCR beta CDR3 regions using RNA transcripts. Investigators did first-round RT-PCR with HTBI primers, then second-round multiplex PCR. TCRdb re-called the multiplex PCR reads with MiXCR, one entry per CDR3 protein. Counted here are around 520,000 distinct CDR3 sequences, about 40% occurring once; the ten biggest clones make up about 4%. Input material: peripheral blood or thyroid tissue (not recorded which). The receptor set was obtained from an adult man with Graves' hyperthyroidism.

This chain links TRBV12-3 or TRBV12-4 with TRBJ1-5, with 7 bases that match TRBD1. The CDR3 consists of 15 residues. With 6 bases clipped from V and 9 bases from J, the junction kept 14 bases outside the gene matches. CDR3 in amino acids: CASRPPTGVGRPQHF. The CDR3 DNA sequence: TGTGCCAGCAGACCGCCCACAGGGGTGGGTCGGCCCCAGCATTTT.

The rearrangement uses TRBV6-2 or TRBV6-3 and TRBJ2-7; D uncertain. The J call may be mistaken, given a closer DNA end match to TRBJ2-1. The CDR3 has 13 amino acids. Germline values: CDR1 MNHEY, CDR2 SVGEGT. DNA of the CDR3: TGTGCCAGCAGTTACAGTATTTTAGAGGAGCAGTTCTTC. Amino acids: CASSYSILEEQFF.

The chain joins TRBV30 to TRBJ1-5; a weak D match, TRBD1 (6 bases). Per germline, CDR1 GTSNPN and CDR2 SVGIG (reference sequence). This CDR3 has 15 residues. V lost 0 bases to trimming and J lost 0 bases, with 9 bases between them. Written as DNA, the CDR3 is TGTGCCTGGAGTGTTGGACAGTTTAGCAATCAGCCCCAGCATTTT. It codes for CAWSVGQFSNQPQHF.

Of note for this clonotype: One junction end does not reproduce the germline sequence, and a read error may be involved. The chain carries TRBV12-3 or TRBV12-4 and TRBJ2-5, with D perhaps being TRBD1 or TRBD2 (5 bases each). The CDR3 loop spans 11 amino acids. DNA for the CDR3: TGTGCCAGCAGTTCGGAGGTGGGACCAAACTTC. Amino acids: CASSSEVGPNF.

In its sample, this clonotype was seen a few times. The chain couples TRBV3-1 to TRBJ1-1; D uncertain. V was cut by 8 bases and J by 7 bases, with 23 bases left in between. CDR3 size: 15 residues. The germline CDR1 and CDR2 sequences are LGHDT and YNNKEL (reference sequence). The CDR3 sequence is CASSPRTGSAGEAFF. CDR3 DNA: TGTGCCAGCTCACCACGTACCGGTTCCGCGGGTGAAGCTTTCTTT.

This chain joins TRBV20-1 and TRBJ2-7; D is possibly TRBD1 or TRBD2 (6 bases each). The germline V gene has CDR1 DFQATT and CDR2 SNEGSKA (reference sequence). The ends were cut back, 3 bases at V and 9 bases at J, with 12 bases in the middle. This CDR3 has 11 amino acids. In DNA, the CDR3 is TGCAGTGCTAGCGGGGGCCTCCTGCAGTACTTC. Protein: CSASGGLLQYF.

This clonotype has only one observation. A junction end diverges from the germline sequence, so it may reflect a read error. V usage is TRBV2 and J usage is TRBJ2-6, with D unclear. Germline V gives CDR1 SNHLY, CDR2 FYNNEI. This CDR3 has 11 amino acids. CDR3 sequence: CASSDERTEAF. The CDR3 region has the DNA TGTGCCAGCAGTGACGAACGCACTGAAGCTTTC.

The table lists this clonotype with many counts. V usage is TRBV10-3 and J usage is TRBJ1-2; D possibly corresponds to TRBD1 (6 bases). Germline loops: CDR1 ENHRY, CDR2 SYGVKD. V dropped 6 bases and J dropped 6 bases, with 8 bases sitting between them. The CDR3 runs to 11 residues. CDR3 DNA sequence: TGTGCCATCAGCCAGGGGAATGGCTACACCTTC. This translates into CAISQGNGYTF.

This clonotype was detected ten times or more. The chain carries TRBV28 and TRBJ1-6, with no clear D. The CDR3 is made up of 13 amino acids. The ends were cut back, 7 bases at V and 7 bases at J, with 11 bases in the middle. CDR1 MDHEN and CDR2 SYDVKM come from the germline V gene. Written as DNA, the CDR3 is TGTGCCAGCACTACGGTCTCCAATTCACCCCTCCACTTT. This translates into CASTTVSNSPLHF.

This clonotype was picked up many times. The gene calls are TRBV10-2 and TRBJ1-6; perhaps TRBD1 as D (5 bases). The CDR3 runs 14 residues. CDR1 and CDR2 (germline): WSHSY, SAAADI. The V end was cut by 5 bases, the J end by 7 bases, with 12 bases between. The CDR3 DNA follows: TGCGCCAGCAGTAATTACGGGGGGAATTCACCCCTCCACTTT. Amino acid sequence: CASSNYGGNSPLHF.

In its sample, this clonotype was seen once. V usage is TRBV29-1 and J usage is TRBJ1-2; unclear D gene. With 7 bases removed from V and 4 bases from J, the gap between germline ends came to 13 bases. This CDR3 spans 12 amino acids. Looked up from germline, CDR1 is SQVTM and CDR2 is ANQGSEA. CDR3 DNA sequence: TGCAGCGAAAGTGATACGGTCTATGGCTACACCTTC. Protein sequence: CSESDTVYGYTF.